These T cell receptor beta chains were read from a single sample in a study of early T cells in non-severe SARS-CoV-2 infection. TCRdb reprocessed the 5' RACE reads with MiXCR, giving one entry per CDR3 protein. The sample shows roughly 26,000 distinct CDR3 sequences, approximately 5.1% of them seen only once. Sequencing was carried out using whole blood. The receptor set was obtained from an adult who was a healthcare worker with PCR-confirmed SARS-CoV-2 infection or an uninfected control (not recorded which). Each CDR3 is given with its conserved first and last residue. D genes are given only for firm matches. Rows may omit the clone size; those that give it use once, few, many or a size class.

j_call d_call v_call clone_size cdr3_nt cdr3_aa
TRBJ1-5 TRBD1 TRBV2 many TGTGCCAGCAGTGAATGGACAGGTCGGAGTCAGCCCCAGCATTTT CASSEWTGRSQPQHF
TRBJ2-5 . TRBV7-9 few TGTGCCAGCAGCTTAGTCGGGGCCCAAGAGACCCAGTACTTC CASSLVGAQETQYF
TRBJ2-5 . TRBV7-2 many TGTGCCAGCAGTCCAGGGTTCGGTGAGACCCAGTACTTC CASSPGFGETQYF
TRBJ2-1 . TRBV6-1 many TGTGCCAGCAGGGTCACTCAAGCGAGGTCGGACAATGAGCAGTTCTTC CASRVTQARSDNEQFF
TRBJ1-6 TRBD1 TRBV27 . TGTGCCAGCAGTTTTCAGGGGGCCTCACCCCTCCACTTT CASSFQGASPLHF
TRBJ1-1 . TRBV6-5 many TGTGCCAGCAGCGAGGGACGCCAAGCTTTCTTT CASSEGRQAFF
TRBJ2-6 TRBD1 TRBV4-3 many TGCGCCAGCAGCCAAGGGGACAGGGGATCTGGGGCCAACGTCCTGACTTTC CASSQGDRGSGANVLTF
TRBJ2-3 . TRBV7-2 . TGTGCCAGCAGCTTAAAGACAGGCTTCAGCACAGATACGCAGTATTTT CASSLKTGFSTDTQYF
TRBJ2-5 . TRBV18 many TGTGCCAGCTCCATCCAGGGGCGCGCGGAGACCCAGTACTTC CASSIQGRAETQYF
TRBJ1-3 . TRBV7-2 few TGTGCCAGCAGCTCCGGAAACACCATATATTTT CASSSGNTIYF
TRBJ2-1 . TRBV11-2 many TGTGCCAGCAGCCGAGAGGGGAGCTCCTACAATGAGCAGTTCTTC CASSREGSSYNEQFF
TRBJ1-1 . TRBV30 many TGTGCCTGGAACATTCTTGGGGGACCTAGGACGGCCGCTTTCTTT CAWNILGGPRTAAFF
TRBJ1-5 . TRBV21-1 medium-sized TGTGCCAGCAGCAAAAAACAGGGGGACCATAGCAATCAGCCCCAGCATTTT CASSKKQGDHSNQPQHF
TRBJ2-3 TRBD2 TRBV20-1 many TGCAGTGCTTCCCTTGGGGGAGCGGGGGGCGACACAGATACGCAGTATTTT CSASLGGAGGDTDTQYF
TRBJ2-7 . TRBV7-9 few TGTGCCAGCAGCCCGACCGGGTCATACTCCTACGAGCAGTACTTC CASSPTGSYSYEQYF
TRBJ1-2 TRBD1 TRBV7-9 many TGTGCCAGCAGCTTAGGGGGACAGGGAAGCGGCTACACCTTC CASSLGGQGSGYTF
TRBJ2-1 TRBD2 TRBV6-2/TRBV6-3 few TGTGCCAGCAGTCCCGCCGGACTAGCGGGGGCTACCTACAATGAGCAGTTCTTC CASSPAGLAGATYNEQFF
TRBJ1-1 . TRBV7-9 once TGTGCCAGCAGCTTTCAGGTTGGTACTGAAGCTTCCTTT CASSFQVGTEASF
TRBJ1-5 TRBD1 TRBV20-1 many TGCAGTGCTAGGTCGACAGGGGATCAGCCCCAGCATTTT CSARSTGDQPQHF
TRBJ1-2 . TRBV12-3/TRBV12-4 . TGTGCCAGCAGTTTAGCAAGCGGATCGGACTATGGCTACACCTTC CASSLASGSDYGYTF
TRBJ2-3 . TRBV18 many TGTGCCAGCTCACCACTCATAAGCACAGATACGCAGTATTTT CASSPLISTDTQYF
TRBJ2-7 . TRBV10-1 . TGCGCCAGCAGTGAGTCCCGCGGGTACGAGCAGTACTTC CASSESRGYEQYF
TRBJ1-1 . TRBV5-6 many TGTGCCAGCAGCCTGGACACTGAAGCTTTCTTT CASSLDTEAFF
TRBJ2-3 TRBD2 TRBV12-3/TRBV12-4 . TGTGCCAGCACCATCGGAGCGGGGGCCAACACAGATACGCAGTATTTT CASTIGAGANTDTQYF
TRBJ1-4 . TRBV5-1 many TGCGCCAGCAGCTTGGCTCTGCAGCCTAATGAAAAACTGTTTTTT CASSLALQPNEKLFF
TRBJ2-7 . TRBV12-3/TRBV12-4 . TGTGCCAGCAGTGACAGCTACGAGCAGTACTTC CASSDSYEQYF
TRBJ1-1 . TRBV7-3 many TGTGCCAGCAGCTTACTTTCGGGCACTGAAGCTTTCTTT CASSLLSGTEAFF
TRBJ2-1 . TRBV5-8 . TGTGCCAGCAGCTTGGGAGGTAGAAATGAGCAGTTCTTC CASSLGGRNEQFF
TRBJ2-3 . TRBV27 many TGTGCCAGTCGGCCCTTCAGCACAGATACGCAGTATTTT CASRPFSTDTQYF
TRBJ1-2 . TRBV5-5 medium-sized TGTGCCAGCAGCTTGGAAATATACAGGCCCCGCGCCTTC CASSLEIYRPRAF
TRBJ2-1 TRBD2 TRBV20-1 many TGCAGTGCCGAAGCTAGCGGGGGGGCCTACAATGAGCAGTTCTTC CSAEASGGAYNEQFF
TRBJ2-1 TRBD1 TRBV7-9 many TGTGCCAGCAGCCTCTCCGGGACAGGGCACAATGAGCAGTTCTTC CASSLSGTGHNEQFF
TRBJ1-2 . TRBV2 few TGTGCCAGCGGGCCCACTGGAGAGGGCTATGGCTACACCTTC CASGPTGEGYGYTF
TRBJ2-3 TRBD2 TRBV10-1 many TGCGCCAGCAGTCCTAGCGGGGGGAGCACAGATACGCAGTATTTT CASSPSGGSTDTQYF